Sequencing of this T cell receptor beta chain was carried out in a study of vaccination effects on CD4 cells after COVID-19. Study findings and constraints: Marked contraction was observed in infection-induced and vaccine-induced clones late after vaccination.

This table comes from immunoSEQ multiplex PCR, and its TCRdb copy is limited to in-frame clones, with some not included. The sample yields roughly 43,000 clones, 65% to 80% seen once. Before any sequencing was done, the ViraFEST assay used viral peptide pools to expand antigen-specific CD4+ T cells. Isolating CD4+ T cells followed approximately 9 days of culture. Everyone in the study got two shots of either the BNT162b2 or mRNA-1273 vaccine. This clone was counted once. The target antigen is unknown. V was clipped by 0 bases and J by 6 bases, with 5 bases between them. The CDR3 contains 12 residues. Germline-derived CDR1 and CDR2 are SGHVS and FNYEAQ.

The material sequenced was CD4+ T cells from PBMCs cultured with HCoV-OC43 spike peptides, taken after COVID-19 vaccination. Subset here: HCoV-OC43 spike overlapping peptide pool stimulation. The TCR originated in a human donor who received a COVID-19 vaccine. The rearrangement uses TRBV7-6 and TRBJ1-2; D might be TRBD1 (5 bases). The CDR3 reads CASSLAGDGYTF. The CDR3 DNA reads TGTGCCAGCAGCTTAGCGGGGGATGGCTACACCTTC.